A selection of T cell receptor beta chains follows, all from one sample in a study of T-cell memory formation after mild COVID-19. One entry per CDR3 protein, called by TCRdb with MiXCR from the 5' RACE reads. The sample lists about 560,000 distinct CDR3 sequences, 17% occurring once. Sequencing was done on a sample of PBMCs or a T cell subset sorted from them (not recorded which). These TCRs come from an adult woman who had mild COVID-19 (a few samples of this study predate the infection). Cell type and time point are not known. Each CDR3 is given with its conserved first and last residue. The order of the fields is D gene, clone size, J gene, V gene, CDR3 protein, CDR3 DNA. D genes are given only for firm matches. Size values are once, few and many counts, or a class for expanded clones, and some rows have none.

NA,few,TRBJ1-1,TRBV14,CASSQDPTVTEAFF,TGTGCCAGCAGCCAAGACCCGACAGTTACTGAAGCTTTCTTT
NA,NA,TRBJ2-5,TRBV27,CASSLGPGMPMETQYF,TGTGCCAGCAGTTTAGGGCCGGGGATGCCGATGGAGACCCAGTACTTC
NA,many,TRBJ2-1,TRBV18,CASSPGLLKQFF,TGTGCCAGCTCACCGGGACTCCTCAAGCAGTTCTTC
NA,NA,TRBJ1-2,TRBV7-3,CASSLSGGSVDGYTF,TGTGCCAGCAGCTTATCCGGGGGCTCAGTTGATGGCTACACCTTC
TRBD1,NA,TRBJ2-3,TRBV15,CATSRDDRVTDTQYF,TGTGCCACCAGCAGAGATGACAGGGTCACAGATACGCAGTATTTT
NA,NA,TRBJ2-7,TRBV3-1,CASSQDTWSSYEQYF,TGTGCCAGCAGCCAAGATACATGGAGCTCCTACGAGCAGTACTTC
NA,few,TRBJ2-1,TRBV7-9,CASRLYVGAPYNEQFF,TGTGCCAGCAGACTCTATGTGGGGGCGCCCTACAATGAGCAGTTCTTC
NA,few,TRBJ2-2,TRBV9,CASSEDGTNTGELFF,TGTGCCAGCAGTGAAGACGGGACAAACACCGGGGAGCTGTTTTTT
NA,many,TRBJ2-5,TRBV5-1,CASSFQGETQYF,TGTGCCAGCAGCTTTCAGGGGGAGACCCAGTACTTC
TRBD1,NA,TRBJ2-7,TRBV4-2,CASSQDARDRRSYEQYF,TGTGCCAGCAGCCAAGATGCCCGGGACAGGCGCTCCTACGAGCAGTACTTC
NA,NA,TRBJ2-1,TRBV23-1,CASSQEGDRGLKDGTSGYNEQFF,TGCGCCAGCAGTCAGGAGGGGGACAGGGGGCTTAAGGACGGGACTAGCGGCTACAATGAGCAGTTCTTC
NA,NA,TRBJ2-2,TRBV9,CASSAPRETGELFF,TGTGCCAGCAGCGCTCCTCGGGAAACCGGGGAGCTGTTTTTT
NA,NA,TRBJ1-1,TRBV7-2,CASRGGPGNTEAFF,TGTGCCAGCAGGGGAGGTCCGGGGAACACTGAAGCTTTCTTT
NA,NA,TRBJ2-1,TRBV9,CASSIRQSGVYNEQFF,TGTGCCAGCAGCATTCGACAGTCCGGGGTCTACAATGAGCAGTTCTTC
TRBD1,NA,TRBJ1-1,TRBV14,CASSRPGTGAQGTEAFF,TGTGCCAGCAGCCGTCCCGGGACAGGGGCCCAAGGCACTGAAGCTTTCTTT
TRBD1,NA,TRBJ1-2,TRBV29-1,CSVTTGAGYGYTF,TGCAGCGTTACCACAGGGGCGGGGTATGGCTACACCTTC
TRBD2,many,TRBJ2-2,TRBV7-8,CASSSGLAGGPGTGELFF,TGTGCCAGCAGCTCGGGACTAGCGGGGGGGCCCGGCACCGGGGAGCTGTTTTTT
NA,NA,TRBJ2-2,TRBV3-1,CASSQGPRLGKDTGELFF,TGTGCCAGCAGCCAAGGCCCCCGGTTGGGGAAGGACACCGGGGAGCTGTTTTTT
NA,NA,TRBJ2-7,TRBV6-2/TRBV6-3,CASSYLYSPGDREQYF,TGTGCCAGCAGTTATTTATATTCGCCCGGGGATCGGGAGCAGTACTTC
TRBD1,NA,TRBJ1-2,TRBV10-3,CALRTGEYGYTF,TGTGCCTTACGGACAGGAGAATATGGCTACACCTTC
TRBD1,NA,TRBJ2-3,TRBV25-1,CASKRTGGTDTQYF,TGTGCCAGCAAGCGTACAGGGGGCACAGATACGCAGTATTTT
NA,few,TRBJ2-1,TRBV6-1,CASRGDGSSYNEQFF,TGTGCCAGCAGGGGGGACGGAAGCTCCTACAATGAGCAGTTCTTC
TRBD2,NA,TRBJ2-7,TRBV20-1,CSAATPSGTYEQYF,TGCAGTGCCGCAACTCCTAGCGGGACCTACGAGCAGTACTTC
NA,few,TRBJ2-2,TRBV24-1,CATSDWSGRDTNTGELFF,TGTGCCACCAGTGATTGGAGCGGCAGGGACACGAACACCGGGGAGCTGTTTTTT
NA,NA,TRBJ1-5,TRBV19,CASSNLRRPQHF,TGTGCCAGTAGTAACCTAAGGAGGCCCCAGCATTTT
NA,NA,TRBJ1-4,TRBV12-3/TRBV12-4,CASSFKGREKLFF,TGTGCCAGCAGTTTCAAGGGTCGGGAAAAACTGTTTTTT
TRBD2,NA,TRBJ2-2,TRBV12-3/TRBV12-4,CASSPGGAGVNGELFF,TGTGCCAGCAGCCCCGGGGGGGCAGGGGTGAACGGGGAGCTGTTTTTT